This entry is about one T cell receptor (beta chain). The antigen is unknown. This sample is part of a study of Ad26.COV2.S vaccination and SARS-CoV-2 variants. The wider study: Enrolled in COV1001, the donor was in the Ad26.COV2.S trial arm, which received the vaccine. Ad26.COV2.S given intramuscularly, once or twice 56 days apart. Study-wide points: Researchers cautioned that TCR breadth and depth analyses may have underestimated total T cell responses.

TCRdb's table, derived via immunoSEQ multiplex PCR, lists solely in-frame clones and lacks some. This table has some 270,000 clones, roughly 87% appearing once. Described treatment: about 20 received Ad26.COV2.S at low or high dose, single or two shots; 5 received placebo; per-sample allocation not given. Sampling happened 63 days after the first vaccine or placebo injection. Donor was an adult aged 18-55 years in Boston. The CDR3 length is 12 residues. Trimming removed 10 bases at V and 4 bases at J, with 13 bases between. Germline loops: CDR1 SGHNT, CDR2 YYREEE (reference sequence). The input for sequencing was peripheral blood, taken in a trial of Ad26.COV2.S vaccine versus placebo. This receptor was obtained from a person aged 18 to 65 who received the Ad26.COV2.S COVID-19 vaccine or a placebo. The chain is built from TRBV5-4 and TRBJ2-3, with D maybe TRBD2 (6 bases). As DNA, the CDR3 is TGTGCCGGACGGAGGGGTTCAGATACGCAGTATTTT. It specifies CAGRRGSDTQYF.